These 10 T cell receptor beta chains were sequenced from one sample in a study of blood T cell repertoires in COVID-19. TCRdb's table, derived via immunoSEQ multiplex PCR, lists solely in-frame clones and lacks some. The profile shows about 210,000 clones, more than 75% of them singletons. The sequenced sample was PBMCs or T cells enriched from blood (not recorded which). Receptors originate from a middle-aged man with acute COVID-19.

The chain uses TRBV27 and TRBJ1-1; maybe TRBD1 (5 bases). Per germline, CDR1 MNHEY and CDR2 SMNVEV (reference sequence). Between the trimmed V and J ends, which lost 5 bases and 4 bases, there was a span of 8 bases. The CDR3 length is 12 residues. The CDR3 reads CASSARGTEAFF. CDR3 coding DNA: TGTGCCAGCAGTGCAAGGGGCACTGAAGCTTTCTTT.

The chain has TRBV18 and TRBJ1-3, with D perhaps matching TRBD1 (5 bases). The V end was cut by 3 bases, the J end by 2 bases, with 11 bases between. The germline CDR1 and CDR2 sequences are KGHSH and LQKENI. This CDR3 spans 15 amino acids. CDR3 protein: CASSPTVTAGNTIYF. The CDR3 DNA reads as TGTGCCAGCTCACCGACAGTTACGGCTGGAAACACCATATATTTT.

This sequence joins TRBV7-2 and TRBJ2-3, with 9 bases matching TRBD2. Per germline, CDR1 SGHTA and CDR2 FQGNSA. The V and J ends lost 2 bases and 2 bases, in that order; junction bases with no gene match: 5. The CDR3 is 16 residues long. CDR3 nucleotide sequence: TGTGCCAGCAGCTTATCTAGCGGGACCTTCACAGATACGCAGTATTTT. Protein sequence: CASSLSSGTFTDTQYF.

This chain links TRBV10-3 with TRBJ2-3; 7 bases fit TRBD1. This CDR3 has 13 amino acids. Losses at the gene ends were 3 bases for V and 12 bases for J; bases not matched to a gene: 9. Germline loops: CDR1 ENHRY, CDR2 SYGVKD. CDR3 amino acids: CAISEASEGAQYF. CDR3 DNA: TGTGCCATCAGTGAAGCCTCTGAGGGGGCCCAGTATTTT.

In the case of this clone: Sequence at one end of the junction differs from germline and may be a read error. The V gene is TRBV28, the J gene TRBJ2-7; TRBD2 is a possible D gene (5 bases). The CDR3 loop spans 12 amino acids. The germline CDR1 and CDR2 sequences are MDHEN and SYDVKM. CDR3 amino acids: CASSLGIGIQDF. The CDR3, as DNA: TGTGCCAGCAGTTTGGGGATCGGGATTCAAGACTTC.

This clone came up once. The chain combines TRBV6-5 with TRBJ1-6, with 8 positions matching TRBD1. This CDR3 comprises 14 residues. Germline CDR1 MNHEY, CDR2 SVGAGI. V shed 6 bases, J shed 11 bases, and the junction held 9 bases outside the gene matches. The CDR3 DNA is TGTGCCAGCAGCCCGGACAGGGACTTGCCACCCCTCCACTTT. This sequence encodes CASSPDRDLPPLHF.

This clone was detected only once. The rearrangement joins TRBV28 to TRBJ2-3; 7 bases align to TRBD1. V was clipped by 5 bases and J by 8 bases; unmatched bases: 10. The CDR3 consists of 14 residues. In germline, CDR1 is MDHEN, CDR2 SYDVKM. The CDR3 protein is CASSRQGTPGTQYF. The CDR3 bases are TGTGCCAGCAGTCGACAGGGAACCCCTGGTACGCAGTATTTT.

This rearrangement joins TRBV9 to TRBJ2-7; a possible D gene is TRBD2 (6 bases). V dropped 3 bases and J dropped 8 bases, with 12 bases sitting between them. This CDR3 spans 12 amino acids. Germline V gene data show CDR1 as SGDLS and CDR2 as YYNGEE. CDR3 sequence (DNA): TGTGCCAGCAGCGGACGGGACTCTCAGCAGTACTTC. This encodes CASSGRDSQQYF.

The V gene is TRBV27, the J gene TRBJ2-1, with D maybe TRBD2 (6 bases). This CDR3 region has 14 residues. Germline values: CDR1 MNHEY, CDR2 SMNVEV (reference sequence). Trimming took 7 bases from V and 0 from J, leaving 10 bases between them. The DNA for the CDR3 is TGTGCCAGCATTGGGAGGAGCTCCTACAATGAGCAGTTCTTC. Translating it yields CASIGRSSYNEQFF.

The J gene is TRBJ1-2, the V gene TRBV20-1; D is possibly TRBD1 (5 bases). Trimming cost V 7 bases and J 4 bases, with 10 bases left between them. Germline CDR1 is DFQATT and CDR2 is SNEGSKA (reference sequence). The length of the CDR3 is 11 residues. The CDR3 nucleotides read TGCAGTGGGGGACTACCCTATGGCTACACCTTC. Protein product: CSGGLPYGYTF.